What follows is one TCR beta chain and its context. Its specificity is not known. The junction differs from germline at one of its ends, possibly a read error. This sample was taken from a study of tumor-infiltrating lymphocytes in primary liver carcinoma. General study points: Overlap in tumor-adjacent and tumor-blood pairs fell below that of tumor region pairs.

The CDR3 spans 12 residues. Unsorted bulk tissue of roughly 20-31 mg yielded co-extracted RNA and DNA. Starting from 400 to 500 ng of total RNA, TCR beta cDNA was produced with a primer in the constant region. Three nested multiplex PCR rounds of slightly modified ARM-PCR generated TCR beta libraries. Investigators reported that the first two PCR rounds, at roughly 10 cycles each, used TRBV1-TRBV30 forward primers with a C-beta reverse primer. TCRdb analysed the multiplex PCR reads with MiXCR anew, one entry per CDR3 protein. Found here are 99,000 or so distinct CDR3 sequences, around 80% of them singletons; the top ten hold approximately 20%.

The sample comprised liver tumor tissue from sampling region 3. Regarding subset: tumor region T3, left-lateral pole. The genes are TRBV12-3 or TRBV12-4 and TRBJ2-5, with D possibly matching TRBD1 (6 bases). The sequence came from a man between 40 and 49 years old with primary liver carcinoma and hepatitis B virus infection. The CDR3 nucleotides are TGTGTCAGCAGGGGTGGCTCGGAGACCCAATACTTC. Translating it yields CVSRGGSETQYF.